The sequence of this T cell receptor (beta chain) was determined in a study of shared clonotypes between healthy human individuals. Background on the study: The cohort had two women and a few men, ages 18 to 49.

Data came from immunoSEQ multiplex PCR; TCRdb stores just in-frame clones and leaves some out. The sample has about 680,000 clones, about 90% seen once. Naive CD8 cells lacked CD45RO and underwent positive selection for CCR7, leaving out terminally differentiated effector memory CD45RA+ cells. This TCR was sampled from a man aged 25-45 years in good health. Sequencing was carried out using naive CD8+ T cells sorted from blood.

As DNA, the CDR3 is TGTGCCAGCAGCTTAAGTGGACAGGGTGGATTGAATCAGCCCCAGCATTTT. As protein: CASSLSGQGGLNQPQHF. The chain combines TRBV7-8 with TRBJ1-5; 8 positions match TRBD1. The germline CDR1 and CDR2 sequences are SGHVS and FQNEAQ. After removal of 2 bases from V and 4 bases from J, the junction contained 10 bases not matched to a gene. CDR3 size: 17 residues.